The 25 T cell receptor beta chains presented below share a single source sample, sequenced in a study of shared clonotypes between healthy human individuals. Using immunoSEQ multiplex PCR, the repertoire was profiled, and TCRdb retains in-frame clones only, with some absent. This sample has about 2.2 million clones, with around 93% found just once. CD45RO-negative, CCR7-selected cells formed the naive CD8 fraction, which excluded terminally differentiated effector memory CD45RA+ cells. Sequencing input: naive CD8+ T cells from PBMCs. The receptors were gathered from a young man in good health. Some clones in this sample may be carry-over from other donors' samples.

The J gene is TRBJ2-3, the V gene TRBV7-3; D is unclear. The germline gives CDR1 SGHTA, CDR2 FQGTGA. With 4 bases removed from V and 3 bases from J, the gap between germline ends came to 11 bases. CDR3 length: 14 residues. The CDR3 is CASSSGLGTDTQYF. The CDR3 DNA reads as TGTGCCAGCAGCTCGGGTCTAGGTACAGATACGCAGTATTTT.

The genes are TRBV28 and TRBJ2-7; perhaps D is TRBD1 or TRBD2 (5 bases each). V lost 4 bases to trimming and J lost 4 bases, with 20 bases between them. The CDR3 loop spans 16 amino acids. The germline V gene encodes CDR1 MDHEN and CDR2 SYDVKM. CDR3 loop: CASSSPRQRTLYEQYF. The CDR3 region has the DNA TGTGCCAGCAGTTCCCCCCGACAGCGGACCCTTTACGAGCAGTACTTC.

As concerns this clone: Other DNA sequences in the sample encode the same CDR3. The chain uses TRBV7-9 and TRBJ2-7; D is ambiguous. Trimming cost V 1 base and J 3 bases, with 4 bases left between them. Germline V gene data show CDR1 as SEHNR and CDR2 as FQNEAQ (reference sequence). The CDR3 is 12 residues long. DNA of the CDR3: TGTGCCAGCAGCTTAGTAGGCTACGAGCAGTACTTC. Translating gives CASSLVGYEQYF. The complete variable domain, with remaining parts taken from reference TRBV7-9 and TRBJ2-7, reads DTGVSQNPRHKITKRGQNVTFRCDPISEHNRLYWYRQTLGQGPEFLTYFQNEAQLEKSRLLSDRFSAERPKGSFSTLEIQRTEQGDSAMYLCASSLVGYEQYFGPGTRLTVT.

The rearrangement uses TRBV4-1 and TRBJ2-2; no definite D call. The CDR3 is made up of 15 amino acids. Germline CDR1 MGHRA, CDR2 YSYEKL. The V end lost 4 bases, the J end lost 5 bases, and 14 bases lay between the germline ends. CDR3: CASSPAGVRTGELFF. The CDR3 coding sequence is TGCGCCAGCAGCCCCGCCGGAGTTCGGACCGGGGAGCTGTTTTTT.

As for this clone: Different DNA sequences within this sample yield the same CDR3. This chain joins TRBV2 and TRBJ1-4; 7 bases line up with TRBD1. The V gene end was trimmed by 1 base and the J gene end by 8 bases; junction bases not matched to a gene: 4. This CDR3 has 14 amino acids. Germline-derived CDR1 and CDR2 are SNHLY and FYNNEI. CDR3 in amino acids: CASSEGQGDEKLFF. The CDR3 DNA sequence: TGTGCCAGCAGTGAAGGACAGGGAGACGAAAAACTGTTTTTT.

This clone was recorded only once. The chain employs TRBV29-1 and TRBJ1-4; 10 nucleotides agree with TRBD1. Germline CDR1 and CDR2: SQVTM and ANQGSEA. V lost 6 bases, J lost 8 bases, and 9 bases stayed unmatched. The CDR3 runs 14 residues. The CDR3 loop reads CSVIDRGRNEKLFF. Here the CDR3 DNA reads TGCAGCGTCATCGACAGGGGGCGCAACGAAAAACTGTTTTTT.

The CDR3: CASSGQGFVEAFF. CDR3 coding DNA: TGTGCCAGCAGTGGACAGGGGTTCGTTGAAGCTTTCTTT. The chain recombines TRBV28 with TRBJ1-1, with TRBD1 identical over 9 bases. V gave up 5 bases and J gave up 7 bases; unmatched junction bases: 5. Germline values: CDR1 MDHEN, CDR2 SYDVKM. The CDR3 is 13 amino acids.

This chain connects TRBV5-1 to TRBJ2-7; D gene ambiguous. CDR3 length: 13 amino acids. The germline V gene has CDR1 SGHRS and CDR2 YFSETQ. Between the trimmed V and J ends, which lost 4 bases and 2 bases, there was a span of 10 bases. The CDR3 sequence is CASSVQEAYEQYF. CDR3 DNA sequence: TGCGCCAGCAGCGTCCAGGAAGCCTACGAGCAGTACTTC.

The table lists this clone with a count of one. The rearrangement joins TRBV11-3 to TRBJ2-3, with D possibly being TRBD1 (7 bases). This CDR3 is 16 amino acids long. Trimming took off 6 bases at V and 0 bases at J, with 16 bases between the two ends. The V gene's germline CDR1 is SGHNT and CDR2 YENEEA. Here the CDR3 DNA reads TGTGCCAGCAGTTCCCGACAGGGACTGAGCACAGATACGCAGTATTTT. This encodes CASSSRQGLSTDTQYF.

This clone was seen just once. The chain links TRBV5-1 to TRBJ2-7, with no clear D. CDR3 size: 14 residues. Germline V lookup: CDR1 SGHRS, CDR2 YFSETQ. The V gene lost 0 bases and the J gene lost 0 bases, with 7 bases spanning the gap. DNA of the CDR3: TGCGCCAGCAGCTTGGGGTCTAGCTCCTACGAGCAGTACTTC. Its protein is CASSLGSSSYEQYF.

CDR3 in amino acids: CSVEVTSGSTDTQYF. For the CDR3, the DNA is TGCAGCGTTGAAGTGACTAGCGGGAGCACAGATACGCAGTATTTT. The chain is built from TRBV29-1 and TRBJ2-3; 10 bases line up with TRBD2. This CDR3 is built from 15 residues. Germline CDR1 SQVTM, CDR2 ANQGSEA. V was clipped by 1 base and J by 0 bases; unmatched bases: 1.

The rearrangement uses TRBV29-1 and TRBJ2-2; 10 bases map to TRBD1. The J segment lost 3 bases and the V segment lost 4 bases, leaving 2 bases of the junction unmatched. Looked up from germline, CDR1 is SQVTM and CDR2 is ANQGSEA. This CDR3 spans 14 amino acids. The CDR3 spells CSVGGQGYTGELFF. The CDR3 DNA follows: TGCAGCGTTGGGGGACAGGGGTACACCGGGGAGCTGTTTTTT.

The chain carries TRBV7-8 and TRBJ2-7; TRBD1 aligns across 7 bases. Germline CDR1 is SGHVS and CDR2 is FQNEAQ. The V and J ends lost 4 bases and 4 bases, in that order; junction bases with no gene match: 7. CDR3 size: 14 residues. The CDR3 protein is CASSSTTGPYEQYF. CDR3 DNA sequence: TGTGCCAGCAGCTCAACGACAGGGCCTTACGAGCAGTACTTC.

The chain joins TRBV7-2 to TRBJ2-3, with TRBD1 as a possible D gene (5 bases). The V and J ends lost 1 base and 11 bases respectively, with 16 bases between them. This CDR3 has 14 amino acids. The germline CDR1 and CDR2 sequences are SGHTA and FQGNSA. CDR3 residues: CASSLVGAEVKQYF. For the CDR3, the DNA is TGTGCCAGCAGCTTAGTAGGGGCCGAAGTCAAGCAGTATTTT.

As regards this clone: Other DNA sequences within the sample encode an identical CDR3. The rearrangement joins TRBV5-1 to TRBJ2-7; unclear D gene. This CDR3 region has 13 residues. Between the trimmed V and J ends, which lost 0 bases and 4 bases, there was a span of 8 bases. Germline V gene sequence: CDR1 SGHRS, CDR2 YFSETQ. CDR3 sequence: CASSLGSLYEQYF. The CDR3 coding sequence is TGCGCCAGCAGCTTGGGGAGCTTGTACGAGCAGTACTTC.

This sequence joins TRBV30 and TRBJ2-1, with a weak D call TRBD1 (6 bases). The CDR3 runs to 16 residues. V lost 3 bases and J 8 bases, leaving 23 bases between the germline ends. Germline assignment: CDR1 GTSNPN and CDR2 SVGIG (reference sequence). CDR3 bases: TGTGCCTGGAGACATCGATTTGGGGGCTCCCGAGATGAGCAGTTCTTC. It encodes CAWRHRFGGSRDEQFF. Supplemented by reference TRBV30 and TRBJ2-1, the full variable domain reads SQTIHQWPATLVQPVGSPLSLECTVEGTSNPNLYWYRQAAGRGLQLLFYSVGIGQISSEVPQNLSASRPQDRQFILSSKKLLLSDSGFYLCAWRHRFGGSRDEQFFGPGTRLTVL.

A note on this clone: Within the sample, other DNA sequences also encode this same CDR3. V usage is TRBV13 and J usage is TRBJ1-1; D perhaps matches TRBD1 (5 bases). From germline, CDR1 is PRHDT and CDR2 FYEKMQ (reference sequence). The V end lost 5 bases, the J end lost 3 bases, and 10 bases lay between the germline ends. This CDR3 spans 13 amino acids. CDR3 in DNA: TGTGCCAGCAGCCCACCAGGGTACACTGAAGCTTTCTTT. It translates to CASSPPGYTEAFF.

The J gene is TRBJ1-3, the V gene TRBV9; possibly TRBD1 for D (6 bases). The V end lost 4 bases, the J end lost 0 bases, and 14 bases lay between the germline ends. The CDR3 extends over 16 amino acids. The germline V gene encodes CDR1 SGDLS and CDR2 YYNGEE. CDR3: CASSLHTGSSGNTIYF. CDR3 DNA: TGTGCCAGCAGCTTGCACACAGGGAGCTCTGGAAACACCATATATTTT.

V and J are TRBV14 and TRBJ2-2; no reliable D call. Germline loops: CDR1 SGHDN, CDR2 FVKESK. CDR3 length: 13 residues. V was trimmed by 1 base and J by 6 bases, leaving 6 bases between them. The CDR3 loop reads CASSQVWPGELFF. DNA for the CDR3: TGTGCCAGCAGCCAAGTGTGGCCCGGGGAGCTGTTTTTT. Supplemented by reference TRBV14 and TRBJ2-2, the full variable domain reads EAGVTQFPSHSVIEKGQTVTLRCDPISGHDNLYWYRRVMGKEIKFLLHFVKESKQDESGMPNNRFLAERTGGTYSTLKVQPAELEDSGVYFCASSQVWPGELFFGEGSRLTVL.

The chain links TRBV9 to TRBJ2-5, with 7 positions matching TRBD2. Trimming at V came to 4 bases and at J to 1 base, leaving 10 bases not matched to a gene. Per the germline V gene, CDR1 is SGDLS and CDR2 is YYNGEE. This CDR3 has 16 amino acids. The CDR3 protein is CASSKGASGLQETQYF. The CDR3 DNA is TGTGCCAGCAGCAAAGGGGCTAGCGGTCTCCAAGAGACCCAGTACTTC.

The genes are TRBV15 and TRBJ1-5; D gene ambiguous. Trimming pared 2 bases from V and 7 bases from J, leaving 15 bases between. Germline assignment: CDR1 LNHNV and CDR2 YYDKDF (reference sequence). The length of the CDR3 is 15 residues. CDR3 residues: CATSRPPGFRQPQHF. CDR3 sequence (DNA): TGTGCCACCAGCAGACCCCCGGGATTTCGACAGCCCCAGCATTTT.

V and J are TRBV7-3 and TRBJ2-3, with D unresolved. Trimming removed 2 bases at V and 5 bases at J, with 11 bases between. CDR3 length equals 14 residues. Germline V gene lookup returns CDR1 SGHTA and CDR2 FQGTGA. The CDR3 loop is CASSLGVWGDTQYF. CDR3 nucleotide sequence: TGTGCCAGCAGCTTAGGGGTCTGGGGAGATACGCAGTATTTT.

The chain combines TRBV19 with TRBJ1-3; D remains ambiguous. V was pared by 5 bases and J by 0 bases, with 8 bases between. CDR3 length: 14 amino acids. Germline CDR1 and CDR2: LNHDA and SQIVND (reference sequence). In DNA form, the CDR3 reads TGTGCCAGTAGTCCCTTGAACTCTGGAAACACCATATATTTT. Its translation: CASSPLNSGNTIYF.

This clone has just one count. The chain combines TRBV11-2 with TRBJ2-7; D perhaps matches TRBD2 (5 bases). The CDR3 length is 18 residues. The V end was cut by 1 base, the J end by 3 bases, with 22 bases between. Looked up from germline, CDR1 is SGHAT and CDR2 is FQNNGV. As DNA, the CDR3 is TGTGCCAGCAGCTTAGGTTCCCCCTTGAGGGATCGGTTCTACGAGCAGTACTTC. Translated: CASSLGSPLRDRFYEQYF.

The rearrangement uses TRBV6-6 and TRBJ1-5; TRBD1 is a possible D gene (5 bases). CDR3 size: 12 residues. The ends were cut back, 9 bases at V and 3 bases at J, with 9 bases in the middle. Germline CDR1 reads MNHNY; CDR2 reads SVGAGI (reference sequence). The CDR3 region has the DNA TGTGCCAGTACGACAGACAATCAGCCCCAGCATTTT. Translating it yields CASTTDNQPQHF.